Shown below are 15 T cell receptor beta chains from a single sample sequenced in a study of T cells in localized non-small cell lung cancer. Here immunoSEQ multiplex PCR was the method, and the copy in TCRdb shows in-frame clones only, minus some. The top ten hold more than 9.5% of the sample, which has about 1,400 clones, approximately 20% seen once. Sequenced material: normal lung tissue next to the tumor, taken before any cancer treatment. The receptors here all came from a woman aged 35 to 70 with stage I lung adenocarcinoma.

The V call is TRBV6-8, the J call TRBJ1-2; 8 bases map to TRBD1. CDR1 is MNHGY and CDR2 is SAAAGT in the germline V gene. This CDR3 spans 17 amino acids. Germline trimming cut 5 bases from V and 5 bases from J; bases unmatched to any gene: 16. CDR3: CASSRKSPNRGGYGYTF. CDR3 sequence (DNA): TGTGCCAGCAGTAGGAAGTCCCCCAACAGGGGGGGTTATGGCTACACCTTC.

The chain links TRBV11-3 to TRBJ1-3; D unclear. This CDR3 has 15 amino acids. Trimming shortened V by 3 bases and J by 1 base, and 10 bases separated the two germline ends. Germline V gives CDR1 SGHNT, CDR2 YENEEA. The DNA of the CDR3 is TGTGCCAGCAGCTTGGCCGGGGTTTCTGGAAACACCATATATTTT. The encoded protein is CASSLAGVSGNTIYF. The entire variable domain, with the rest obtained from reference TRBV11-3 and TRBJ1-3, is as follows: EAGVVQSPRYKIIEKKQPVAFWCNPISGHNTLYWYLQNLGQGPELLIRYENEEAVDDSQLPKDRFSAERLKGVDSTLKIQPAELGDSAVYLCASSLAGVSGNTIYFGEGSWLTVV.

This clone has only a few counts. As DNA, the CDR3 is TGTGCCAGCAGGAGACAGGGGTATAGCACTGAAGCTTTCTTT. Protein product: CASRRQGYSTEAFF. This chain uses TRBV6-8 with TRBJ1-1; 8 nucleotides agree with TRBD1. This CDR3 spans 14 amino acids. Germline loops: CDR1 MNHGY, CDR2 SAAAGT. With 6 bases clipped from V and 4 bases from J, the junction kept 7 bases outside the gene matches.

This clone was found a few times. V gene TRBV6-8 combines with J gene TRBJ2-7; D could derive from TRBD1 or TRBD2 (5 bases each). This CDR3 comprises 12 residues. CDR1 is MNHGY and CDR2 is SAAAGT in the germline V gene. The ends were cut back, 6 bases at V and 6 bases at J, with 12 bases in the middle. The chain's CDR3 is CASSHGTLEQYF. The CDR3 DNA is TGTGCCAGCAGCCACGGGACCCTCGAGCAGTACTTC.

This clone qualifies as large. This chain connects TRBV6-8 to TRBJ2-6, with 10 bases matching TRBD1. V lost 4 bases, J lost 1 base, and 4 bases stayed unmatched. There are 17 residues in the CDR3. Per the germline V gene, CDR1 is MNHGY and CDR2 is SAAAGT. The CDR3 nucleotides read TGTGCCAGCAGTTGGGGACAGGGGAGGTCTGGGGCCAACGTCCTGACTTTC. This sequence encodes CASSWGQGRSGANVLTF.

The chain has TRBV5-1 and TRBJ2-2; TRBD2 is a possible D gene (6 bases). The CDR3 length is 15 residues. Trimming pared 0 bases from V and 6 bases from J, leaving 12 bases between. Germline loops: CDR1 SGHRS, CDR2 YFSETQ. The CDR3 region is CASSLAGSRSGELFF. CDR3 nucleotides: TGCGCCAGCAGCTTGGCCGGGAGTCGTTCCGGGGAGCTGTTTTTT.

The V gene is TRBV29-1, the J gene TRBJ2-7; TRBD1 might be the D (5 bases). The V gene lost 0 bases and the J gene lost 5 bases, with 14 bases spanning the gap. The CDR3 is 14 amino acids. The germline V gene has CDR1 SQVTM and CDR2 ANQGSEA. The CDR3 here is CSVEDPRQSHEQYF. CDR3 bases: TGCAGCGTTGAAGACCCACGACAGTCCCACGAGCAGTACTTC.

In DNA, the CDR3 is TGCGCCACCTTACTCGGACAGGGCTTCGGGACTGAAGCTTTCTTT. Amino acid sequence: CATLLGQGFGTEAFF. The chain couples TRBV10-2 to TRBJ1-1; TRBD1 matches at 8 bases. This CDR3 region has 15 residues. With V trimmed by 10 bases and J by 5 bases, 15 bases remained unmatched. Germline CDR1 and CDR2: WSHSY and SAAADI.

This clone has a handful of counts. This chain uses TRBV19 with TRBJ1-4, with 11 bases aligning to TRBD1. J was trimmed by 0 bases and V by 7 bases; bases with no gene match: 4. In germline, CDR1 is LNHDA, CDR2 SQIVND (reference sequence). The CDR3 runs 16 residues. The CDR3, as DNA: TGTGCCAGTACGGACAGGGGGCCCGCAACTAATGAAAAACTGTTTTTT. Translating it yields CASTDRGPATNEKLFF.

This clone was seen a few times. The chain links TRBV1 to TRBJ2-7; TRBD1, the table's D call, lacks a check against the DNA. TRBV1 counts as a pseudogene. CDR3 length equals 16 residues. The CDR3 is CASSQEETGGPYEQYF. In DNA, the CDR3 is TGCGCCAGCAGCCAAGAAGAGACAGGGGGACCCTACGAGCAGTACTTC.

This clone has more than one count but fewer than ten. The gene calls are TRBV11-3 and TRBJ2-1, with 8 nucleotides matching TRBD2. Germline CDR1 SGHNT, CDR2 YENEEA. The trim removed 6 bases at V and 5 bases at J, leaving 6 bases unmatched. The CDR3 contains 14 residues. The CDR3 is CASRPGLDNNEQFF. The DNA of the CDR3 is TGTGCCAGCAGACCGGGACTAGATAACAATGAGCAGTTCTTC.

V usage is TRBV6-8 and J usage is TRBJ1-6; D is ambiguous. Germline V gives CDR1 MNHGY, CDR2 SAAAGT. V shed 7 bases and J shed 0 bases, with 19 bases lying between them. This CDR3 contains 18 residues. The CDR3 DNA reads as TGTGCCAGCAACCCCCGGGTAGGAACGAGCTCCTATAATTCACCCCTCCACTTT. It codes for CASNPRVGTSSYNSPLHF.

The chain carries TRBV5-1 and TRBJ2-3, with D maybe TRBD2 (5 bases). With 4 bases removed from V and 8 bases from J, the gap between germline ends came to 17 bases. The CDR3 totals 14 residues. Per the germline V gene, CDR1 is SGHRS and CDR2 is YFSETQ. The CDR3 region is CASSLDPKGLTQYF. The CDR3 DNA is TGCGCCAGCAGCCTCGACCCAAAAGGACTTACGCAGTATTTT.

V usage is TRBV19 and J usage is TRBJ1-5; 9 bases fit TRBD1. The length of the CDR3 is 16 residues. Germline trimming cut 5 bases from V and 4 bases from J; bases unmatched to any gene: 9. From germline, CDR1 is LNHDA and CDR2 SQIVND (reference sequence). The DNA for the CDR3 is TGTGCCAGTAGTGTCTCGACAGGGGGTAAGAATCAGCCCCAGCATTTT. Protein sequence: CASSVSTGGKNQPQHF. The full variable domain, rest sourced from reference TRBV19 and TRBJ1-5, is DGGITQSPKYLFRKEGQNVTLSCEQNLNHDAMYWYRQDPGQGLRLIYYSQIVNDFQKGDIAEGYSVSREKKESFPLTVTSAQKNPTAFYLCASSVSTGGKNQPQHFGDGTRLSIL.

V is TRBV5-1 and J is TRBJ2-1, with D perhaps matching TRBD2 (6 bases). Trimming removed 7 bases at V and 0 bases at J, with 14 bases between. This CDR3 spans 15 amino acids. Germline CDR1 and CDR2: SGHRS and YFSETQ. The CDR3 loop reads CASRSGGVSYNEQFF. CDR3 nucleotide sequence: TGCGCCAGCCGCTCGGGCGGGGTCTCCTACAATGAGCAGTTCTTC.